This TCR beta chain was found in a study of blood T cells in healthy people across ages. Study details: The template switching approach captured approximately one barcoded beta molecule for every two T cells. General observations from the study: Higher naive T cell percentage went strongly together with higher TCR beta diversity. Expanded clonotype changes were possibly confounded by unknown donor CMV status.

PCR was performed a second time for 7 to 11 cycles using a sample-barcoded 5' primer and a J-beta primer mix. TCRdb re-called the 5' RACE reads through MiXCR, storing one row per CDR3 protein. The sample has some 900,000 distinct CDR3 sequences; 25% to 30% are singletons. Drawn from each donor were approximately 10 milliliters of peripheral blood. This clonotype was seen only a few times. The antigen remains undetermined. Compared with germline, one end of the junction differs, possibly owing to a read error. This CDR3 region has 17 residues. The sample taken for sequencing was blood. This receptor was taken from a woman at least 80 years old in good health. This rearrangement joins TRBV12-3 or TRBV12-4 to TRBJ1-1; perhaps TRBD1 as D (5 bases). This CDR3 reads CASSLAGQGQLNTEAFF. The CDR3, as DNA: TGTGCCAGCAGTTTAGCCGGACAAGGGCAGTTGAACACTGAAGCTTTTTTT.